What follows is one T cell receptor (beta chain) and its context. The data were obtained in a study of CD8 T cells in Susac syndrome. The sequenced target, TCR beta, came from blood CD8+ and CD4+ T cells. The multiple sclerosis controls, all treatment-naive patients, had relapsing-remitting disease that was stable or active. RNA was extracted with the RNeasy kit, and a quantity of about 0.45 to 1 ug was reverse transcribed using random hexamers. Amplification of TCR beta CDR3 used immunoSEQ multiplex PCR across 54 Vbeta and 13 Jbeta. TCRdb recomputed calls from the immunoSEQ multiplex PCR reads with MiXCR, one row per CDR3 protein. The table includes some 300,000 distinct CDR3 sequences, roughly 85% detected once. The germline V gene encodes CDR1 MGHRA and CDR2 YSYEKL. The CDR3 consists of 16 residues. With V trimmed by 3 bases and J by 7 bases, 12 bases remained unmatched.

The chain employs TRBV4-1 and TRBJ2-1; 7 positions match TRBD1. This TCR derives from a human donor with multiple sclerosis. The sequencing sample was made of CD8+ T cells from PBMCs. The CDR3, as DNA: TGCGCCAGCAGCCAGGGAGAAACAGGGGTAGGGAATGAGCAGTTCTTC. It specifies CASSQGETGVGNEQFF.